Below are 9 T cell receptor beta chains sequenced from a single sample in a study of blood T cell repertoires in COVID-19. The assay was immunoSEQ multiplex PCR, and TCRdb's table has in-frame clones only and misses some. The sample shows about 120,000 clones, approximately 87% of them seen only once. The sequenced material came from peripheral blood. These receptors all stem from a man in his fifties or sixties with acute or convalescent COVID-19.

The J gene is TRBJ2-7, the V gene TRBV7-8; D is unresolved. This CDR3 region has 14 residues. Germline V CDR1 and CDR2: SGHVS, FQNEAQ. Between the trimmed V and J ends, which lost 3 bases and 0 bases, there was a span of 9 bases. The CDR3 bases are TGTGCCAGCAGCTTGAGGCACAACTCCTACGAGCAGTACTTC. Residues: CASSLRHNSYEQYF.

V and J are TRBV9 and TRBJ1-5, with TRBD1 as a possible D gene (5 bases). V was clipped by 3 bases and J by 0 bases, with 13 bases between them. Per the germline V gene, CDR1 is SGDLS and CDR2 is YYNGEE. There are 16 residues in the CDR3. The CDR3 protein is CASSAGGPNSNQPQHF. CDR3 DNA sequence: TGTGCCAGCAGCGCGGGGGGTCCCAATAGCAATCAGCCCCAGCATTTT.

The chain uses TRBV4-3 and TRBJ2-5, with D possibly matching TRBD2 (6 bases). V lost 0 bases, J lost 5 bases, and 13 bases lay in between. This CDR3 is 15 amino acids long. Germline CDR1 and CDR2: LGHNA and YSLEER. For the CDR3, the DNA is TGCGCCAGCAGCCAAGATTTGGGACTTTGGGAGACCCAGTACTTC. Protein product: CASSQDLGLWETQYF.

The chain uses TRBV5-4 and TRBJ2-1; 7 bases align to TRBD2. V lost 2 bases to trimming and J lost 2 bases; unmatched junction nucleotides: 7. This CDR3 comprises 16 residues. Germline values: CDR1 SGHNT, CDR2 YYREEE (reference sequence). CDR3 sequence (DNA): TGTGCCAGCAGCTTAATGGGGGAGGGCCCCTACAATGAGCAGTTCTTC. It specifies CASSLMGEGPYNEQFF.

In this sample, this clone turned up many times. CDR3 sequence: CASSLAGNLHF. The CDR3 DNA is TGTGCCAGCAGTTTAGCAGGGAACCTCCACTTT. V and J are TRBV28 and TRBJ1-6; TRBD1 is a possible D gene (5 bases). The germline V and J ends were trimmed by 2 bases and 15 bases, with 8 bases remaining between them. The CDR3 contains 11 residues. Germline V gene sequence: CDR1 MDHEN, CDR2 SYDVKM. Drawing the rest from reference TRBV28 and TRBJ1-6, the complete variable domain is DVKVTQSSRYLVKRTGEKVFLECVQDMDHENMFWYRQDPGLGLRLIYFSYDVKMKEKGDIPEGYSVSREKKERFSLILESASTNQTSMYLCASSLAGNLHFGNGTRLTVT.

J is TRBJ2-1 and V is TRBV5-6, with D maybe TRBD2 (5 bases). The germline gives CDR1 SGHDT, CDR2 YYEEEE. The CDR3 runs 17 residues. With 0 bases removed from V and 0 bases from J, the gap between germline ends came to 13 bases. The CDR3 loop reads CASSLVGVLSSYNEQFF. CDR3 DNA sequence: TGTGCCAGCAGCTTGGTGGGAGTACTCAGCTCCTACAATGAGCAGTTCTTC.

The chain recombines TRBV11-2 with TRBJ1-1; D gene ambiguous. Germline assignment: CDR1 SGHAT and CDR2 FQNNGV. V was pared by 5 bases and J by 6 bases, with 10 bases between. The CDR3 is 12 residues long. CDR3 nucleotide sequence: TGTGCCAGCAGCCCCGAGCTCTCTGAAGCTTTCTTT. The encoded protein is CASSPELSEAFF.

The gene calls are TRBV7-9 and TRBJ2-7; weak D call: TRBD2 (5 bases). V was cut by 1 base and J by 4 bases, with 14 bases left in between. The CDR3 is made up of 15 amino acids. The germline CDR1 and CDR2 sequences are SEHNR and FQNEAQ (reference sequence). CDR3 bases: TGTGCCAGCAGCTTAGGGTCGGACCGGGGATACGAGCAGTACTTC. It specifies CASSLGSDRGYEQYF.

V is TRBV6-6 and J is TRBJ1-6; TRBD1 aligns across 7 bases. With 7 bases clipped from V and 10 bases from J, the junction kept 13 bases outside the gene matches. Germline CDR1 and CDR2: MNHNY and SVGAGI (reference sequence). CDR3 size: 15 residues. CDR3 residues: CASTDRRQGQSPLHF. The CDR3 DNA reads TGTGCCAGCACCGACCGGAGACAGGGCCAGTCACCCCTCCACTTT.